The following is a T cell receptor beta chain sequence with its context. The sample is drawn from a study of blood T cell repertoires in COVID-19. Study overall: There were acute and convalescent COVID-19 samples, and they came from the United States, Italy and Spain. Sources were T cells, B-cell-depleted T cells, or PBMCs; the material itself was cDNA or gDNA.

Germline lookup yields CDR1 MDHEN and CDR2 SYDVKM. The CDR3 contains 15 residues. V lost 6 bases and J 7 bases, leaving 16 bases between the germline ends. Original processing methods: How many nucleated cells were present was estimated from reference gene primer amplification. Libraries were prepared by immunoSEQ multiplex PCR; TCRdb keeps only in-frame clonotypes and omits some of them. The DNA gave D and trimming, while V, J and clone size come from that table. The sample has hundreds of thousands of clones, about 83% seen once. What was sequenced was peripheral blood. This chain joins TRBV28 and TRBJ1-6; possibly TRBD1 for D (6 bases). The source of this sequence is an older man with acute or convalescent COVID-19. The CDR3 bases are TGTGCCAGCAGCCGCCGGGGGGGCCCCAATTCACCCCTCCACTTT. This gives the protein CASSRRGGPNSPLHF.